This T cell receptor (beta chain) comes out of a study of lymphopenia after photon versus proton radiotherapy. Measured with immunoSEQ multiplex PCR; TCRdb has only the in-frame clones, and not every one. The data contain around 59,000 clones, approximately 84% of them singletons. Comment on this clone: What it binds is not known.

Findings and caveats of the study: Oligoclonal CD8+ Temra expansion after nadir drove photon patients' diversity drop. Photon-treated patients lost naive T cells and TCR diversity; proton-treated stayed stable.

Germline CDR1 SEHNR, CDR2 FQNEAQ (reference sequence). The CDR3 covers 19 residues. The J segment lost 5 bases and the V segment lost 2 bases, leaving 20 bases of the junction unmatched. Here the sequenced sample was peripheral blood, taken from a patient treated with proton-based radiotherapy. The clonotype was recovered from a man between 60 and 75 years old with pancreatic cancer. The chain joins TRBV7-9 to TRBJ2-7; 8 nucleotides align to TRBD1. CDR3 protein: CASSLFGLTGQGGFNEQYF. In nucleotides, the CDR3 is TGTGCCAGCAGCTTATTCGGCCTCACCGGACAGGGTGGTTTTAACGAGCAGTACTTC.